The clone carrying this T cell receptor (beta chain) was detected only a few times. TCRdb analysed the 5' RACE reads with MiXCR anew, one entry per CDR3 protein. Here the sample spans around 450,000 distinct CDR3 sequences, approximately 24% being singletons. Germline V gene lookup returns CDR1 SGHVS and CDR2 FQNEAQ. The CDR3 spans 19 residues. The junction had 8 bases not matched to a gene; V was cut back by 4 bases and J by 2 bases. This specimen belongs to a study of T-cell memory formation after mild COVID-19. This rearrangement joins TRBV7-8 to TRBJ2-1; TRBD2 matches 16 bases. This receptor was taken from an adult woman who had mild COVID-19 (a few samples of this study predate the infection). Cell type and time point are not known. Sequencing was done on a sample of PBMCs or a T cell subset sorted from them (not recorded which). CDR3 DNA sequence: TGTGCCAGCAGCTCTGTCGGGACTAGCGGGAGGGGGGCCTACAATGAGCAGTTCTTC. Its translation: CASSSVGTSGRGAYNEQFF.